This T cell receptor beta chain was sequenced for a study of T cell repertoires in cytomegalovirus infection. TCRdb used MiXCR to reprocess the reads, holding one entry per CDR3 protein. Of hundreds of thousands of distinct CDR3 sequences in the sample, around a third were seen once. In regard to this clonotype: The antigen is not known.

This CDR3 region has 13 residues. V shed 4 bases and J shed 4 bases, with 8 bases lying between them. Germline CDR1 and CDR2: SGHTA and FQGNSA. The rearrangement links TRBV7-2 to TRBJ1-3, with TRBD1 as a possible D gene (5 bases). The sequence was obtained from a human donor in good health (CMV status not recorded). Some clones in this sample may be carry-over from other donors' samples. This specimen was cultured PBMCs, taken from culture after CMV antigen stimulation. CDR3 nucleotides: TGTGCCAGCAGCTACGGGGGGGGAAACACCATATATTTT. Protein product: CASSYGGGNTIYF.